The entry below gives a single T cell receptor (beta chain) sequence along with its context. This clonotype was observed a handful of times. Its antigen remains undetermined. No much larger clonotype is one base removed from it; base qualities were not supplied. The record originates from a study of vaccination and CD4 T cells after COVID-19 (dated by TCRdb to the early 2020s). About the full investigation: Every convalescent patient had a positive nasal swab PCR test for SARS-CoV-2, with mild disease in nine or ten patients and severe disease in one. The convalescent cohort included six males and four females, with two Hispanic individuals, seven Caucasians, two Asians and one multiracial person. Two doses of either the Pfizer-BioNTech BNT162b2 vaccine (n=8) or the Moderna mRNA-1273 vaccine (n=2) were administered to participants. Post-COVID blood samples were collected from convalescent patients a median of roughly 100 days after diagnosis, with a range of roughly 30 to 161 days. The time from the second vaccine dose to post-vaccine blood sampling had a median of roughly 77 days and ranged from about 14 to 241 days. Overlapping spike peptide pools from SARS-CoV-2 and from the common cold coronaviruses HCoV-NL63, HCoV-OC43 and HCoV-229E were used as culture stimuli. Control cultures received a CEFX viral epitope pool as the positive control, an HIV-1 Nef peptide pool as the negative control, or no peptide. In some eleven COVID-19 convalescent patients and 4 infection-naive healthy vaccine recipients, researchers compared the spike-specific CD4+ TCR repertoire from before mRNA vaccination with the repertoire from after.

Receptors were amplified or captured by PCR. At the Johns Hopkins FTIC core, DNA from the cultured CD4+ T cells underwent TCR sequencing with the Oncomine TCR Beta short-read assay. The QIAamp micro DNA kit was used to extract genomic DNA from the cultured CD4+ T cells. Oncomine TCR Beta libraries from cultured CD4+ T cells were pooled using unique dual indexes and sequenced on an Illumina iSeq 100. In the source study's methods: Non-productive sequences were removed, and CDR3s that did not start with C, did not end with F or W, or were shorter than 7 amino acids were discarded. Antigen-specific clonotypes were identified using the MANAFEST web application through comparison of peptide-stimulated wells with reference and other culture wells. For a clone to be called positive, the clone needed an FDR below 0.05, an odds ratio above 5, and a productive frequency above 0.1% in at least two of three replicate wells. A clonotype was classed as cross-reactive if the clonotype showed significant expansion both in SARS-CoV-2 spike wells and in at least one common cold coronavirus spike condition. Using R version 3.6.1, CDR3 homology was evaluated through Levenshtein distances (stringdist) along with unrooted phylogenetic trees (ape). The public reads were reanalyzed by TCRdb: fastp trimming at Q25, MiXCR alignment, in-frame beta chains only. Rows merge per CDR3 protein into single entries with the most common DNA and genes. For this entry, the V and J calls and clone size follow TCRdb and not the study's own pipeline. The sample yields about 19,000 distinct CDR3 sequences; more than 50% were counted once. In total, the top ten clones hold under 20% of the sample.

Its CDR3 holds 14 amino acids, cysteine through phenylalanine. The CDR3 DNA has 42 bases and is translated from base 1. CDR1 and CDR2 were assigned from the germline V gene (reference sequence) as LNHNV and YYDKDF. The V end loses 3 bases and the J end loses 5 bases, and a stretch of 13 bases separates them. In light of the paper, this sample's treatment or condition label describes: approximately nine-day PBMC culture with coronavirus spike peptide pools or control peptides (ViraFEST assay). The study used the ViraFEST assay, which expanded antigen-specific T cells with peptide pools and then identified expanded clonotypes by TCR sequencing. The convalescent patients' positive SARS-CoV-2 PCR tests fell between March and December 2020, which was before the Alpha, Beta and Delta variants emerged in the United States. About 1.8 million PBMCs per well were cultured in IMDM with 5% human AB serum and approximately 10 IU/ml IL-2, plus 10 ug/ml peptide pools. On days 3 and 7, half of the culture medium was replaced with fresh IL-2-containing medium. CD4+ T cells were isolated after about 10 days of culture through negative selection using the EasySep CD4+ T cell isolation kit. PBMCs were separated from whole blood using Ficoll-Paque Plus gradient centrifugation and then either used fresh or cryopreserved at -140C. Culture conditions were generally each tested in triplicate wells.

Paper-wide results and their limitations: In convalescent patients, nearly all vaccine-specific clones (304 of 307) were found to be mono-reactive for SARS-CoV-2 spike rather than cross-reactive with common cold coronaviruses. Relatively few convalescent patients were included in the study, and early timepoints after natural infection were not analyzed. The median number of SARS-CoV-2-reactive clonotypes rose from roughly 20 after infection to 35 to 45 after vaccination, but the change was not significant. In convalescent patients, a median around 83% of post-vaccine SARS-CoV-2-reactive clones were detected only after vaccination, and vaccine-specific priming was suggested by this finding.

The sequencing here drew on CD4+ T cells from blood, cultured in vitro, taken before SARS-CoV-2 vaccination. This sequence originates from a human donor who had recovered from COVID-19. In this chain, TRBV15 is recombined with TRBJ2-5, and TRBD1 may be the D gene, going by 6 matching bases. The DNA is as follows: TGTGCCACCAGCAGCCCGGGACATTGGGAGACCCAGTACTTC. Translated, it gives CATSSPGHWETQYF.